A selection of T cell receptor beta chains follows, all from one sample in a study of cytomegalovirus exposure and HLA in healthy donors. Sequencing used immunoSEQ multiplex PCR; TCRdb keeps in-frame clones, though not all of them. The table lists around 170,000 clones, 88% of them singletons. Sample: PBMCs. The receptor source for this set is a young man in good health and CMV-seronegative. Both conserved end residues are part of each CDR3. D genes are given only for firm matches. Clone size, where shown, is once, few, many, or a class for clones that have expanded.

>NA|NA|TRBV27|TRBJ1-6
CASTAGVEVSPLHF
TGTGCCAGCACCGCGGGGGTTGAGGTTTCACCCCTCCACTTT
>TRBD1|NA|TRBV28|TRBJ2-2
CASSDNRGPSPGELFF
TGTGCCAGCAGCGATAACAGGGGGCCCTCTCCCGGGGAGCTGTTTTTT
>NA|NA|TRBV11-2|TRBJ1-2
CASSSPLRANYGYTF
TGTGCCAGCAGCTCCCCCCTACGAGCGAACTATGGCTACACCTTC
>NA|NA|TRBV19|TRBJ2-3
CASSNPAEGLPTDTQYF
TGTGCCAGTAGTAACCCCGCGGAGGGATTGCCCACAGATACGCAGTATTTT
>NA|few|TRBV19|TRBJ2-7
CASSSVSSYEQYF
TGTGCCAGTAGTAGCGTTAGCTCCTACGAGCAGTACTTC
>TRBD2|NA|TRBV10-3|TRBJ2-1
CAISDGSSGNSYNEQFF
TGTGCCATCAGTGATGGGTCTAGCGGAAACTCCTACAATGAGCAGTTCTTC
>TRBD2|NA|TRBV5-1|TRBJ2-1
CASSLGLASVPNEQFF
TGCGCCAGCAGCCTCGGACTAGCGAGCGTCCCCAATGAGCAGTTCTTC
>NA|NA|TRBV7-2|TRBJ2-7
CASSLWSGSREQYF
TGTGCCAGCAGCTTATGGTCAGGTAGTCGCGAGCAGTACTTC
>TRBD2|NA|TRBV7-6|TRBJ2-5
CASSLGGVAGRETQYF
TGTGCCAGCAGCTTAGGGGGGGTAGCGGGCCGGGAGACCCAGTACTTC
>TRBD1|NA|TRBV6-5|TRBJ2-3
CASSRQGSGDTQYF
TGTGCCAGCAGTAGACAGGGGAGTGGAGATACGCAGTATTTT
>TRBD1|NA|TRBV28|TRBJ1-5
CASSAAGTGTYGNQPQHF
TGTGCCAGCAGTGCCGCCGGGACAGGGACGTATGGCAATCAGCCCCAGCATTTT
>NA|NA|TRBV19|TRBJ2-1
CASKPGGPPYNEQFF
TGTGCCAGTAAACCCGGGGGGCCCCCCTACAATGAGCAGTTCTTC
>NA|NA|TRBV7-9|TRBJ1-4
CASSLGGLLSTNEKLFF
TGTGCCAGCAGCTTGGGAGGGCTTCTGTCCACTAATGAAAAACTGTTTTTT
>TRBD2|NA|TRBV10-1|TRBJ2-7
CASSSEISTSGFKFEQYF
TGCGCCAGCAGTTCGGAGATTTCAACTAGCGGGTTCAAGTTCGAGCAGTACTTC
>TRBD1|NA|TRBV5-6|TRBJ1-5
CASSLGQGDQPQHF
TGTGCCAGCAGCTTGGGACAGGGAGATCAGCCCCAGCATTTT
>NA|NA|TRBV7-2|TRBJ2-7
CASSQTRGYEQYF
TGTGCCAGCAGCCAAACCCGGGGATACGAGCAGTACTTC
>TRBD1|once|TRBV2|TRBJ2-5
CASTQGDSNKETQYF
TGTGCCAGCACCCAGGGGGACAGTAACAAAGAGACCCAGTACTTC
>TRBD1|once|TRBV5-6|TRBJ1-5
CASSLKQGDSQPQHF
TGTGCCAGCAGCTTGAAACAGGGGGATAGTCAGCCCCAGCATTTT
>TRBD2|NA|TRBV28|TRBJ2-7
CASRRLADSYEQYF
TGTGCCAGCAGGCGACTAGCGGACTCCTACGAGCAGTACTTC
>TRBD1|NA|TRBV7-6|TRBJ2-4
CASSLDQQGSKYF
TGTGCCAGCAGCTTGGACCAACAGGGGTCTAAGTACTTC
>NA|NA|TRBV7-2|TRBJ2-7
CASSLLGGGPQEQYF
TGTGCCAGCAGCTTATTAGGGGGAGGGCCTCAAGAGCAGTACTTC
>TRBD2|NA|TRBV18|TRBJ2-5
CASSHSGDRQETQYF
TGTGCCAGCTCTCATAGCGGGGACCGCCAAGAGACCCAGTACTTC
>TRBD2|NA|TRBV19|TRBJ2-1
CASSSGREVYNEQFF
TGTGCCAGTAGTAGTGGGAGGGAGGTCTACAATGAGCAGTTCTTC
>NA|NA|TRBV6-5|TRBJ2-1
CASSTGSVTYNEQFF
TGTGCCAGCAGTACGGGGTCGGTAACCTACAATGAGCAGTTCTTC
>NA|NA|TRBV14|TRBJ1-1
CASSQVGAEAFF
TGTGCCAGCAGCCAAGTCGGAGCTGAAGCTTTCTTT
>TRBD1|NA|TRBV5-1|TRBJ2-6
CASSSGTAGANVLTF
TGCGCCAGCAGCTCTGGGACAGCTGGGGCCAACGTCCTGACTTTC
>NA|NA|TRBV29-1|TRBJ2-7
CSVRAATSSYEQYF
TGCAGCGTGAGGGCCGCCACTAGCTCCTACGAGCAGTACTTC
>NA|NA|TRBV5-1|TRBJ2-2
CASSFGGSEGELFF
TGCGCCAGCAGCTTCGGCGGTTCCGAAGGGGAGCTGTTTTTT
>NA|NA|TRBV7-7|TRBJ2-5
CASSRGFWETQYF
TGTGCTAGCAGCCGAGGGTTTTGGGAGACCCAGTACTTC
>NA|NA|TRBV6-1|TRBJ2-7
CASTTGTHYEQYF
TGTGCCAGCACGACGGGAACCCACTACGAGCAGTACTTC
>NA|NA|TRBV5-5|TRBJ2-1
CASSWERANEQFF
TGTGCCAGCAGCTGGGAGCGCGCTAATGAGCAGTTCTTC
>NA|NA|TRBV6-6|TRBJ2-3
CASSRVSTDTQYF
TGTGCCAGCTCCCGAGTAAGCACAGATACGCAGTATTTT
>TRBD2|NA|TRBV10-1|TRBJ2-3
CASSFSSGGSSTDTQYF
TGCGCCAGCAGTTTCTCTAGCGGGGGTTCTAGCACAGATACGCAGTATTTT
>TRBD1|NA|TRBV15|TRBJ2-5
CATRGQGPETQYF
TGTGCCACTCGGGGACAGGGGCCAGAGACCCAGTACTTC
>TRBD2|NA|TRBV27|TRBJ2-3
CASSSQPPGLAGSRDTQYF
TGTGCCAGCAGTTCCCAACCTCCGGGACTAGCGGGAAGTCGAGATACGCAGTATTTT
>NA|NA|TRBV11-2|TRBJ2-7
CASSLDVWPYEQYF
TGTGCCAGCAGCTTAGATGTGTGGCCCTACGAGCAGTACTTC
>NA|NA|TRBV6-5|TRBJ1-4
CASSTEPYEKLFF
TGTGCCAGCAGTACTGAACCCTATGAAAAACTGTTTTTT
>TRBD2|once|TRBV10-2|TRBJ2-3
CASWEAGANTDTQYF
TGCGCCAGCTGGGAGGCGGGAGCGAATACAGATACGCAGTATTTT
>NA|NA|TRBV5-1|TRBJ2-3
CASSFTVSRNTDTQYF
TGCGCCAGCAGCTTCACAGTTTCGAGAAACACAGATACGCAGTATTTT
>NA|NA|TRBV7-9|TRBJ2-1
CASSLGVDEQFF
TGTGCCAGCAGCTTAGGAGTCGATGAGCAGTTCTTC
>NA|NA|TRBV28|TRBJ1-1
CASSLWEGANTEAFF
TGTGCCAGCAGTTTATGGGAAGGGGCCAACACTGAAGCTTTCTTT
>NA|NA|TRBV7-9|TRBJ2-7
CASSPTASYEQYF
TGTGCCAGCAGCCCGACTGCCTCCTACGAGCAGTACTTC
>TRBD2|NA|TRBV7-2|TRBJ2-5
CASSPAGLAGNQETQYF
TGTGCCAGCAGCCCCGCAGGACTAGCGGGGAACCAAGAGACCCAGTACTTC
>NA|NA|TRBV7-6|TRBJ2-7
CASSLSLTDISYEQYF
TGTGCCAGCAGCTTATCGCTGACAGATATATCCTACGAGCAGTACTTC
>NA|NA|TRBV27|TRBJ1-1
CASSGYNSGATEAFF
TGTGCCAGCAGTGGGTATAACTCAGGGGCGACTGAAGCTTTCTTT
>NA|NA|TRBV10-1|TRBJ1-2
CASSESYNGYTF
TGCGCCAGCAGTGAGTCGTATAATGGCTACACCTTC
>TRBD2|NA|TRBV27|TRBJ2-5
CATSSGEQETQYF
TGTGCCACCTCTAGCGGAGAACAAGAGACCCAGTACTTC
>TRBD1|NA|TRBV2|TRBJ2-3
CASSEQGSDTQYF
TGTGCCAGCAGCGAACAGGGGTCAGATACGCAGTATTTT